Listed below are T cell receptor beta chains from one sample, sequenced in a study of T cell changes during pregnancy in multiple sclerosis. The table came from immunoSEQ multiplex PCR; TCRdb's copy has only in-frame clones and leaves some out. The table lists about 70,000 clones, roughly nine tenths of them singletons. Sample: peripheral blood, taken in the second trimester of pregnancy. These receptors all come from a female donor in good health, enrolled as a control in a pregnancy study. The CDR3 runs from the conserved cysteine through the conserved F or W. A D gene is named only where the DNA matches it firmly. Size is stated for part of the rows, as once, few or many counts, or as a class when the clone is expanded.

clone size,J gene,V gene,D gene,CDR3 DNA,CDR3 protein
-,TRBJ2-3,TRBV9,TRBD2,TGTGCCAGCAGCTTCCCGACTAGCGGGGTTAGCACAGATACGCAGTATTTT,CASSFPTSGVSTDTQYF
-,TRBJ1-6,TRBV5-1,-,TGCGCCAGCAGCTCCCGGGGACTCGGCAGGGATGATTCACCCCTCCACTTT,CASSSRGLGRDDSPLHF
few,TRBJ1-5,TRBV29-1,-,TGCAGCGCAGGACAGATTAATCAGCCCCAGCATTTT,CSAGQINQPQHF
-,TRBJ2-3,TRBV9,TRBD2,TGTGCCAGCAGCCCCAAAGGGGAGCGGGACCGAACAGATACGCAGTATTTT,CASSPKGERDRTDTQYF
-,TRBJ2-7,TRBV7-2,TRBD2,TGTGCCAGCAGCTTAGATGGCGGGGGGGCTTACGAGCAGTACTTC,CASSLDGGGAYEQYF
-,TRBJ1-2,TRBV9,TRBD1,TGTGCCAGCGCTCGACAGGGGGCGAGTGGCTACACCTTC,CASARQGASGYTF
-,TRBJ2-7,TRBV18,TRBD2,TGTGCCAGCTCACCGTACCCAGGCGGGGGCTACGAGCAGTACTTC,CASSPYPGGGYEQYF
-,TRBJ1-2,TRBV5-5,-,TGTGCCAGCAGAGTTGTAGGGGGAACCTATGGCTACACCTTC,CASRVVGGTYGYTF
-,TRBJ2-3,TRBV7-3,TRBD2,TGTGCCAGCAGCTTAGCGGGGGGGTCCAGAGATACGCAGTATTTT,CASSLAGGSRDTQYF
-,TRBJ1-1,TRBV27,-,TGTGCCAGCAGTCCAAGACAGGTACCGAACACTGAAGCTTTCTTT,CASSPRQVPNTEAFF
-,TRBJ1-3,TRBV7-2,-,TGTGCCAGCAGCTTAGACAGGTCATCTGGAAACACCATATATTTT,CASSLDRSSGNTIYF
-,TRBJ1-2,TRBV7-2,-,TGTGCCAGCAGCTTGGACAGAGGCACCTATGGCTACACCTTC,CASSLDRGTYGYTF
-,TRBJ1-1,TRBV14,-,TGTGCCAGCAGCCCTCAAGGGCGGGGTAACGCTGAAGCTTTCTTT,CASSPQGRGNAEAFF
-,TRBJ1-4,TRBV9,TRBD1,TGTGCCAGCAGCGTAGGAGGACAGGGCACTGAAAAACTGTTTTTT,CASSVGGQGTEKLFF
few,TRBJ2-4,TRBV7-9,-,TGTGCCAGCAGCTTGAGGGGGGGCGGAGGAGCCAAAAACATTCAGTACTTC,CASSLRGGGGAKNIQYF
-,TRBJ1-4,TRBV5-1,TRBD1,TGCGCCAGCAGCTTTTCCGGGACAGGGGGCGAAAAACTGTTTTTT,CASSFSGTGGEKLFF
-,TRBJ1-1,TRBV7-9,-,TGTGCCAGCAGCCCACCCGGAGCTGAAGCTTTCTTT,CASSPPGAEAFF
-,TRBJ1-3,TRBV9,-,TGTGCCAGCAGCGGGGACTTCGCTGGAAACACCATATATTTT,CASSGDFAGNTIYF
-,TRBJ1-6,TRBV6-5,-,TGTGCCAGCATCCCGGCGGGGAGGAATTCACCCCTCCACTTT,CASIPAGRNSPLHF
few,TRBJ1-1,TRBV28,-,TGTGCCAGCAGGCCTCAGGTGAACACTGAAGCTTTCTTT,CASRPQVNTEAFF
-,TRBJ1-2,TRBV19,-,TGTGCCAGTGGGGCTTCTGGAGCGGGCGTGAGCTACACCTTC,CASGASGAGVSYTF
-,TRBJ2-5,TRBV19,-,TGTGCCAGTAGCTCCGGGACTCGACAAGAGACCCAGTACTTC,CASSSGTRQETQYF
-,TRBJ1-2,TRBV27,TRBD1,TGTGCCAGCAGTTCCTTGACGACAGGGGGCAAGGGTGGCTACACCTTC,CASSSLTTGGKGGYTF
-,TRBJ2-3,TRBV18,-,TGTGCCAGCCAAGAAATTACTAGCACAGATACGCAGTATTTT,CASQEITSTDTQYF
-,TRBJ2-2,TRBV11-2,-,TGTGCCAGCAGCTTTGGGCCCACGAACACCGGGGAGCTGTTTTTT,CASSFGPTNTGELFF
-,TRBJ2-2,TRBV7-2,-,TGTGCCAGCAGCCGTCTAGTTACTAGCACGAACACCGGGGAGCTGTTTTTT,CASSRLVTSTNTGELFF
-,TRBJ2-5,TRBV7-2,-,TGTGCCAGCAGCTTAGGCAGAGGTGAGACCCAGTACTTC,CASSLGRGETQYF
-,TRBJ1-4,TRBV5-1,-,TGCGCCAGCAGCTTGGCTACCTCGAATGAAAAACTGTTTTTT,CASSLATSNEKLFF
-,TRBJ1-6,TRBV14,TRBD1,TGTGCCAGCAGCCAAGGGACAGGGTATTATAATTCACCCCTCCACTTT,CASSQGTGYYNSPLHF
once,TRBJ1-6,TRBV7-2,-,TGTGCCAGCAGCTTAGATGGCAGATCCTATAATTCACCCCTCCACTTT,CASSLDGRSYNSPLHF
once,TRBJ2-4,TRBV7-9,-,TGTGCCAGCGGCGGAATTGGGGGGTTAGCCAAAAACATTCAGTACTTC,CASGGIGGLAKNIQYF
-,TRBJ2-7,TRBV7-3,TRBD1,TGTGCCAGCAGCTCCGCCGGGACAGGGCCCTACGAGCAGTACTTC,CASSSAGTGPYEQYF
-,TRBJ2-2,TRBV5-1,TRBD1,TGCGCCAGCAATGCAGGGGGCCAGGGCGGGGAGCTGTTTTTT,CASNAGGQGGELFF
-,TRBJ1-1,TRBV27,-,TGTGCCAGCAGTTTTAGCGTAGGAAGGGAAGCTTTCTTT,CASSFSVGREAFF
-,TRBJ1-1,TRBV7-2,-,TGTGCCAGCAGCCCATCAGCGGGAAACACTGAAGCTTTCTTT,CASSPSAGNTEAFF
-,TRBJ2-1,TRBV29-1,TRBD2,TGCAGCGTGCCGGGACTAGCGTACAATGAGCAGTTCTTC,CSVPGLAYNEQFF
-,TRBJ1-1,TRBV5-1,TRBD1,TGCGCCAGCAGGGACAGGGGGCTTCGTGTGAACACTGAAGCTTTCTTT,CASRDRGLRVNTEAFF
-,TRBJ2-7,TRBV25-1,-,TGTGCCAGCAGTCACTCAGCTTACAGGGCGGGCGAGCAGTACTTC,CASSHSAYRAGEQYF
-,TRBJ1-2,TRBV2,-,TGTGCCACCGGGGGGGCCGAATGGTCCTATGGCTACACCTTC,CATGGAEWSYGYTF
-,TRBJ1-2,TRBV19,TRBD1,TGTGCCAGTAGTGTCAGGGGGCTCTATGGCTACACCTTC,CASSVRGLYGYTF
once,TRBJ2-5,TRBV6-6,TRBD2,TGTGCCAGCAGTTTCGGGCGGGGGGCCCGGGAGACCCAGTACTTC,CASSFGRGARETQYF
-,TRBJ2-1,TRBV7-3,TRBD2,TGTGCCAGCAGCCGGGGGGGGGCTAGCGGCGATTTGGAGCAGTTCTTC,CASSRGGASGDLEQFF
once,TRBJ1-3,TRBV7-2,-,TGTGCCAGCAGCTCAGGTGGGGGGATCGTTACCACCATATATTTT,CASSSGGGIVTTIYF
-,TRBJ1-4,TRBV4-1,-,TGCGCCAGCAGCCAGTCTGCAGGGTCAACTAATGAAAAACTGTTTTTT,CASSQSAGSTNEKLFF
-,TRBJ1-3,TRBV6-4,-,TGTGCCAGCAGACGCGAACCCTCTGGAAACACCATATATTTT,CASRREPSGNTIYF
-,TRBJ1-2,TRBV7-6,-,TGTGCCAGCAGCTTCCCCTCACCGGAGCGGGGCTACACCTTC,CASSFPSPERGYTF
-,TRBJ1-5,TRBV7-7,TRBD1,TGTGCTAGCAGCTTGGACAGGAACCAGCCCCAGCATTTT,CASSLDRNQPQHF
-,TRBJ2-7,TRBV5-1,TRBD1,TGCGCCAGCAGCTATGGGACAGGGACTTCCTACGAGCAGTACTTC,CASSYGTGTSYEQYF
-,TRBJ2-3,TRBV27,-,TGTGCCAGCAGTTTCAGACAGACCCTCACAGATACGCAGTATTTT,CASSFRQTLTDTQYF
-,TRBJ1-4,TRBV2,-,TGTGCCAGCAGTGGGGTCCGCGGGGGAGAAAAACTGTTTTTT,CASSGVRGGEKLFF
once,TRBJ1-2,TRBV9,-,TGTGCCAGCAGCCTGCAGTACAGTAACTATGGCTACACCTTC,CASSLQYSNYGYTF
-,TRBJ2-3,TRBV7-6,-,TGTGCCACTCGAGGGGGGGCGGTTAGCACAGATACGCAGTATTTT,CATRGGAVSTDTQYF
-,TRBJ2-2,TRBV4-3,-,TGCGCCAGCAGCCAAGGTCAGGGTGGATACACCGGGGAGCTGTTTTTT,CASSQGQGGYTGELFF
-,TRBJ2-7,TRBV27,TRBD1,TGTGCCAGCAGCCGACAGGGTTACGAGCAGTACTTC,CASSRQGYEQYF
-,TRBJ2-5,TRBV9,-,TGTGCCAGCAGCGTAGATGCGGGTACAGGGCAGGCCCAGTACTTC,CASSVDAGTGQAQYF
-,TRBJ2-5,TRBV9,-,TGTGCCAGCAGCGTAGGGCTTGGAGAGACCCAGTACTTC,CASSVGLGETQYF
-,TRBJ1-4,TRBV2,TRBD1,TGTGCCAGCAGTTTTACTTATAGGGGGCTGACTAATGAAAAACTGTTTTTT,CASSFTYRGLTNEKLFF
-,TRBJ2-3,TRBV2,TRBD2,TGTGCCAGCAGTGATTTCGGCGGGGGGGCAGATACGCAGTATTTT,CASSDFGGGADTQYF
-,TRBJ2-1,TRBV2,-,TGTGCCAGCAGTGAAGGACTCAAGTCCTCCTACAATGAGCAGTTCTTC,CASSEGLKSSYNEQFF